A selection of T cell receptor beta chains follows, all from one sample in a study of vaccination effects on CD4 cells after COVID-19. Assay used: immunoSEQ multiplex PCR; TCRdb lists only in-frame clones, some missing. The sample carries about 66,000 clones, roughly 80% recorded once. For these receptors, no antigen is known. This sample comprised CD4+ T cells from PBMCs cultured without peptide, obtained after COVID-19 vaccination. The receptors stem from a human donor who received a COVID-19 vaccine. Both conserved end residues are part of each CDR3. Fields, in order: clone size, J gene, V gene, D gene, CDR3 protein, CDR3 DNA. D genes are given only for firm matches. Only some rows state a clone size, as once, few, many or a class for expanded clones.

size: NA
J: TRBJ1-4
V: TRBV6-1
D: NA
CDR3: CASSDKYRDEKLFF
DNA: TGTGCCAGCAGTGATAAGTACAGAGATGAAAAACTGTTTTTT

size: NA
J: TRBJ2-1
V: TRBV2
D: NA
CDR3: CASNFPLDEQFF
DNA: TGTGCCAGCAATTTCCCCCTGGATGAGCAGTTCTTC

size: NA
J: TRBJ1-1
V: TRBV18
D: NA
CDR3: CASSPRNGLVNTEAFF
DNA: TGTGCCAGCTCACCACGTAATGGATTAGTGAACACTGAAGCTTTCTTT

size: NA
J: TRBJ1-1
V: TRBV7-3
D: NA
CDR3: CASSLTSYTEAFF
DNA: TGTGCCAGCAGCTTGACTTCTTACACTGAAGCTTTCTTT

size: NA
J: TRBJ1-4
V: TRBV11-2
D: NA
CDR3: CASKRSRGGTNEKLFF
DNA: TGTGCCAGCAAAAGATCCAGGGGAGGAACTAATGAAAAACTGTTTTTT

size: few
J: TRBJ1-2
V: TRBV5-1
D: TRBD1
CDR3: CASSLADWTGSGYTF
DNA: TGCGCCAGCAGCTTGGCCGACTGGACAGGGTCTGGCTACACCTTC

size: NA
J: TRBJ1-2
V: TRBV6-1
D: NA
CDR3: CASSEDPGGAGGYTF
DNA: TGTGCCAGCAGTGAAGACCCCGGGGGCGCGGGAGGCTACACCTTC

size: few
J: TRBJ1-4
V: TRBV7-2
D: NA
CDR3: CASSSGTPEKLFF
DNA: TGTGCCAGCAGCTCCGGGACACCAGAAAAACTGTTTTTT

size: NA
J: TRBJ1-2
V: TRBV5-1
D: NA
CDR3: CASSPETGSYPRPDYGYTF
DNA: TGCGCCAGCAGCCCTGAGACAGGTTCCTACCCAAGACCCGACTATGGCTACACCTTC

size: NA
J: TRBJ1-1
V: TRBV5-6
D: NA
CDR3: CASSPYLGGWDTEAFF
DNA: TGTGCCAGCAGCCCCTATCTGGGGGGCTGGGACACTGAAGCTTTCTTT

size: few
J: TRBJ2-5
V: TRBV15
D: NA
CDR3: CATSRDAAPETQYF
DNA: TGTGCCACCAGCAGAGACGCGGCTCCTGAGACCCAGTACTTC

size: NA
J: TRBJ2-2
V: TRBV24-1
D: NA
CDR3: CATSEAGNTGELFF
DNA: TGTGCCACCAGTGAGGCAGGGAACACCGGGGAGCTGTTTTTT

size: NA
J: TRBJ2-5
V: TRBV12-3/TRBV12-4
D: NA
CDR3: CASSFAVRETQYF
DNA: TGTGCCAGCAGTTTTGCGGTTCGGGAGACCCAGTACTTC